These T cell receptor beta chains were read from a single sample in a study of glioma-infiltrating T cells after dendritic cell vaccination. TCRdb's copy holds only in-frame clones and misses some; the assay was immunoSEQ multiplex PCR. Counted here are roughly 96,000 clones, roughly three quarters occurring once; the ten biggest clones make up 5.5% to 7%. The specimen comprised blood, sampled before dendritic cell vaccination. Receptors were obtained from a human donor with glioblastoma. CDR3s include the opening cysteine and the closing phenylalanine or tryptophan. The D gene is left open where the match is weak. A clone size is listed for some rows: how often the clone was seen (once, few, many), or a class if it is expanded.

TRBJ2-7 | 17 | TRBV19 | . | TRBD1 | CASSTGTGGRYAYEQYF | TGTGCCAGTAGTACCGGGACAGGTGGCAGGTACGCCTACGAGCAGTACTTC
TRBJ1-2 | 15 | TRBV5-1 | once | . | CASSLGGPRDYGYTF | TGCGCCAGCAGCTTGGGGGGGCCTAGAGATTATGGCTACACCTTC
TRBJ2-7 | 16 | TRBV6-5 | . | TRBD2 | CASSYSLLAGGYEQYF | TGTGCCAGCAGTTACTCTCTTCTAGCGGGGGGCTACGAGCAGTACTTC
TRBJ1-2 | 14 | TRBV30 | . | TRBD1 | CAWSVWGRGYGYTF | TGTGCCTGGAGTGTATGGGGCAGGGGGTATGGCTACACCTTC
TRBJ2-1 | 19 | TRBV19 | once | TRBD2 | CASSIRGLAGESSYNEQFF | TGTGCCAGTAGTATTAGGGGACTAGCGGGAGAGAGCTCCTACAATGAGCAGTTCTTC
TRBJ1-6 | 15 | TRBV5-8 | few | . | CASSPTTGNNSPLHF | TGTGCCAGCAGCCCTACGACAGGCAATAATTCACCCCTCCACTTT
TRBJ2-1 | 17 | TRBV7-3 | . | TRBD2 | CASASSGGRWIVNEQFF | TGTGCCAGCGCCTCTAGCGGGGGGCGTTGGATTGTCAATGAGCAGTTCTTC
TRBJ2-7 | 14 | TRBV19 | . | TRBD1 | CASSPTGGRNEQYF | TGTGCCAGTAGCCCGACAGGGGGCAGAAACGAGCAGTACTTC
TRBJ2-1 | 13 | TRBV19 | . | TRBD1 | CASSVQGADEQFF | TGTGCCAGTAGTGTCCAGGGGGCGGATGAGCAGTTCTTC
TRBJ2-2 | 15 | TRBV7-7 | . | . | CASSLGSGNTGELFF | TGTGCTAGCAGCTTAGGTAGCGGAAACACCGGGGAGCTGTTTTTT
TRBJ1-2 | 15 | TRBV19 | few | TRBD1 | CASSIEYRGNYGYTF | TGTGCCAGTAGTATCGAGTACAGGGGAAACTATGGCTACACCTTC
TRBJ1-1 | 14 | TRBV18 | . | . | CASSPTVLNTEAFF | TGTGCCAGCTCACCGACAGTCTTGAACACTGAAGCTTTCTTT
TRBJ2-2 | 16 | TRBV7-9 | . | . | CASSLGRDSSTGELFF | TGTGCCAGCAGCTTAGGGCGGGACAGCTCCACCGGGGAGCTGTTTTTT
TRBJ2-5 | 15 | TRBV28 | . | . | CASNQFSSVGETQYF | TGTGCCAGCAACCAATTCTCTAGCGTTGGAGAGACCCAGTACTTC
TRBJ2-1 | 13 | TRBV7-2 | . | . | CASSLGYYNEQFF | TGTGCCAGCAGCTTAGGCTACTACAATGAGCAGTTCTTC